This T cell receptor beta chain was found in a study of OX40 agonist ivuxolimab in advanced cancers. About the research overall: Partial responses were achieved by three patients, of whom one had hepatocellular carcinoma and two had cutaneous melanoma. General study points: No determination was made of the antigen specificity of the expanded peripheral T cells.

CDR3 length: 15 residues. CDR1 MNHEY and CDR2 SMNVEV come from the germline V gene (reference sequence). Trimming removed 0 bases from V and 10 bases from J, with 15 bases in between. Notes on this clone: Its antigen is not identified.

Profiling relied on immunoSEQ multiplex PCR, and the TCRdb table lists in-frame clones only, not all of them. This sample yields approximately 52,000 clones, of which 85% to 95% are seen a single time; around 12% belongs to the top ten. The sequencing here drew on CD4+ or CD8+ T cells sorted from blood, taken in a trial of the OX40 agonist ivuxolimab. This receptor was taken from an adult with an advanced solid tumor such as melanoma, head and neck, liver or kidney cancer. The V and J genes are TRBV27 and TRBJ1-4; D is ambiguous. In nucleotides, the CDR3 is TGTGCCAGCAGTTTATCGCGGGCAGCCACCGGAAAACTGTTTTTT. This encodes CASSLSRAATGKLFF. Looking up the rest from reference TRBV27 and TRBJ1-4 gives the full variable domain: EAQVTQNPRYLITVTGKKLTVTCSQNMNHEYMSWYRQDPGLGLRQIYYSMNVEVTDKGDVPEGYKVSRKEKRNFPLILESPSPNQTSLYFCASSLSRAATGKLFFGSGTQLSVL.